The source of this T cell receptor beta chain is a study of blood T cell repertoires in COVID-19 (TCRdb year 2020). Notes on the research overall: Collaborator samples came from the United States, Italy and Spain and covered acute and convalescent phases of COVID-19. Where available, HLA class I and class II types were obtained from metadata supplied by the sample provider rather than from assay-based typing. The repertoires were released in a freely available public database meant as a resource for research on the immune response to SARS-CoV-2. Subjects who had been exposed to COVID-19, were actively infected with it, or had recovered from it provided the deeply sampled blood TCRbeta repertoires that made up the dataset. The material from the prospective study consisted of cDNA or gDNA derived from T cells, B-cell-depleted T cells, or PBMCs. The samples were drawn from the first 160 participants of the ongoing ImmuneRACE study and from roughly 1,300 subjects provided by 6 global collaborators. Sample metadata almost always included a de-identified subject ID, COVID-19 status, age in years and sex.

Collaborating institutions collected whole blood in K2EDTA tubes following their own protocols. For TCRbeta analysis, collaborator samples were shipped as frozen whole blood, as isolated PBMCs, or as DNA extracted from either sample type. What the work shows at the level of the full study, not this receptor alone: Clinical and demographic metadata were provided uncurated, with the amount varying by source and participant.

CDR1 and CDR2, looked up from the germline V gene, are SGHRS and YFSETQ. Inclusive of the bounding cysteine and phenylalanine, the CDR3 is 14 residues long. The DNA shown is the 42-base CDR3, in frame from base 1. Germline trimming: 4 bases from V, 1 base from J; junction bases outside gene matches: 2. Concerning this clone itself: The antigen this receptor binds is unknown. The sample holds no much larger clone one base away, and base qualities are not on file.

TCRbeta CDR3 regions were amplified from genomic DNA using the immunoSEQ Assay, a bias-controlled multiplex PCR. The authors' analysis ran thus. The number of nucleated cells in each sample was estimated by amplification of reference gene primers within the assay. To quantify the absolute abundance of each unique TCRbeta CDR3 rearrangement, sequence reads were collapsed and filtered. Productive Simpson clonality was computed per sample as the square root of Simpson's diversity index over productive rearrangements. TCRdb carries this immuneACCESS record with in-frame sequences only. Its versions omit some clonotypes, under half of them owing to an unresolved V gene in the studies checked, with the rest unexplained. The V and J calls and clone size come from that table; D and trimming were worked out from the DNA. This sample is represented by over 350,000 clones; more than 85% of them were singletons. Roughly 4% of the sample belongs to the ten largest clones.

The source is a woman younger than 45 with acute or convalescent COVID-19. The sequence links TRBV5-1 to TRBJ1-1, and TRBD1 aligns with 9 junction nucleotides. The sample consisted of peripheral blood. CDR3 protein: CASSRGQGNTEAFF. The DNA is as follows: TGCGCCAGCAGCCGGGGACAGGGGAACACTGAAGCTTTCTTT.